One sample yielded the 8 T cell receptor beta chains listed below, sequenced in a study of cytomegalovirus exposure and HLA in healthy donors. Amplification used 60 Vbeta primers and 13 Jbeta primers. Assay: immunoSEQ multiplex PCR; the TCRdb copy retains only in-frame clones and omits some. The sample has approximately 140,000 clones; around three quarters are singletons. The specimen was PBMCs. These receptors were taken from a man in his forties in good health and CMV-seropositive.

This chain connects TRBV29-1 to TRBJ1-1; 9 nucleotides agree with TRBD1. The germline V gene has CDR1 SQVTM and CDR2 ANQGSEA. There are 15 residues in the CDR3. Losses at the gene ends were 2 bases for V and 1 base for J; bases not matched to a gene: 5. CDR3: CSVERTGVENTEAFF. CDR3 in DNA: TGCAGCGTTGAAAGGACAGGGGTCGAGAACACTGAAGCTTTCTTT.

The rearrangement links TRBV18 to TRBJ2-3, with 11 bases aligning to TRBD2. With 4 bases clipped from V and 1 base from J, the junction kept 13 bases outside the gene matches. Germline lookup yields CDR1 KGHSH and CDR2 LQKENI. This CDR3 comprises 19 residues. The CDR3 DNA reads TGTGCCAGCTCACTCTTAACTAGCGGGGGCCCCAGCGGCACAGATACGCAGTATTTT. As protein: CASSLLTSGGPSGTDTQYF.

This chain links TRBV7-2 with TRBJ1-2; the match to TRBD1 covers 8 bases. Germline V CDR1 and CDR2: SGHTA, FQGNSA. V dropped 2 bases and J dropped 4; count of bases not matched to a gene: 9. This CDR3 region has 16 residues. CDR3 protein: CASSLKVSGTGYGYTF. The CDR3 DNA reads as TGTGCCAGCAGCTTAAAGGTCTCGGGGACAGGCTATGGCTACACCTTC.

This clone was found a few times. The rearrangement joins TRBV5-6 to TRBJ2-2; a weak D match, TRBD1 (6 bases). V lost 0 bases and J 7 bases, leaving 16 bases between the germline ends. The CDR3 runs 16 residues. Germline V lookup: CDR1 SGHDT, CDR2 YYEEEE. CDR3 DNA sequence: TGTGCCAGCAGCTTGGGGCCGGGACAAATGAGCGGGGAGCTGTTTTTT. Amino acids: CASSLGPGQMSGELFF.

The chain combines TRBV5-1 with TRBJ1-2, with 7 bases fitting TRBD1. The germline V gene encodes CDR1 SGHRS and CDR2 YFSETQ. With V trimmed by 3 bases and J by 7 bases, 9 bases remained unmatched. The CDR3 runs to 14 residues. CDR3 sequence: CASSSTTGVGGYTF. The CDR3 DNA sequence: TGCGCCAGCAGCTCTACCACAGGGGTTGGTGGCTACACCTTC.

This clone occurred a few times. J is TRBJ2-1 and V is TRBV5-4; unclear D gene. V was pared by 0 bases and J by 11 bases, with 12 bases between. Germline V CDR1 and CDR2: SGHNT, YYREEE (reference sequence). The CDR3 loop spans 13 amino acids. The CDR3 DNA reads TGTGCCAGCAGCTTGGGCCAATCCCAGAAGCAGTTCTTC. Translating gives CASSLGQSQKQFF.

This chain links TRBV18 with TRBJ1-3; a weak D match, TRBD1 (6 bases). Trimming took off 2 bases at V and 0 bases at J, with 29 bases between the two ends. This CDR3 is 22 amino acids long. The V gene's germline CDR1 is KGHSH and CDR2 LQKENI. The CDR3, as DNA: TGTGCCAGCTCACCAACACTACCGGACAGCAGACGGACCGGGGTCTCTGGAAACACCATATATTTT. Translating it yields CASSPTLPDSRRTGVSGNTIYF.

The V and J genes are TRBV2 and TRBJ2-5, with TRBD2 matching 13 bases. The junction had 4 bases not matched to a gene; V was cut back by 3 bases and J by 3 bases. Germline V lookup: CDR1 SNHLY, CDR2 FYNNEI. This CDR3 spans 16 amino acids. The CDR3 loop reads CASSETSGGPKETQYF. The CDR3 DNA reads TGTGCCAGCAGTGAGACTAGCGGGGGGCCAAAAGAGACCCAGTACTTC.